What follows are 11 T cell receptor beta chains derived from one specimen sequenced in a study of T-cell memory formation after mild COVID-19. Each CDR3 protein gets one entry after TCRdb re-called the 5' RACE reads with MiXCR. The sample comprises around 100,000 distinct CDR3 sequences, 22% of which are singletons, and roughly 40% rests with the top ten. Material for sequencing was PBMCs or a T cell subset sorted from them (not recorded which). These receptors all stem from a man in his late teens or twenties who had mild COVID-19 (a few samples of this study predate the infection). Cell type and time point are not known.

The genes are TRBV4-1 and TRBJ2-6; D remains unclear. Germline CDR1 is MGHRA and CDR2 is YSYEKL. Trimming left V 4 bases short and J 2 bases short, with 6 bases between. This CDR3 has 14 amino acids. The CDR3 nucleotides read TGCGCCAGCAGCCGAACTACTGGGGCCAACGTCCTGACTTTC. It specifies CASSRTTGANVLTF.

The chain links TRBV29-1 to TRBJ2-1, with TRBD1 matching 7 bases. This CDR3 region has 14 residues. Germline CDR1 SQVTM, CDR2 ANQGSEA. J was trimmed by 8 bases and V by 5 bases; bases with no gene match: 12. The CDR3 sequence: CSVTGLGDRDEQFF. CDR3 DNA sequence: TGCAGCGTTACAGGGTTAGGTGACAGGGATGAGCAGTTCTTC.

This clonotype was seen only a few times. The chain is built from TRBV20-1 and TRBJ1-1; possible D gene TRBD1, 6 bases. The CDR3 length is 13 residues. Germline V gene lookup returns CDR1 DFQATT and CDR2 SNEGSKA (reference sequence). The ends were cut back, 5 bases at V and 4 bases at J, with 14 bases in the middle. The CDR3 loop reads CSADVKGVTEAFF. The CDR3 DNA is TGCAGTGCTGACGTGAAGGGGGTCACTGAAGCTTTCTTT.

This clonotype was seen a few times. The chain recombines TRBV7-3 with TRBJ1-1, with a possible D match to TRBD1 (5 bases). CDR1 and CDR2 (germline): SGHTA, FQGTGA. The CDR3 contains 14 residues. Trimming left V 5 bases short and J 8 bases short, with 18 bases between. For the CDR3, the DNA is TGTGCCAGCAGCCCCCGGGGTGGGGCGACGGAAGCTTTCTTT. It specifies CASSPRGGATEAFF.

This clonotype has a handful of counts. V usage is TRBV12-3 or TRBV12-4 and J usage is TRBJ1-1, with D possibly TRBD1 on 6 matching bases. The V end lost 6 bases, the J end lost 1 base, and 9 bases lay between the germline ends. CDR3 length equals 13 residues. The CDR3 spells CASSLGQNTEAFF. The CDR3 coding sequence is TGTGCCAGCAGCTTGGGACAGAACACTGAAGCTTTCTTT.

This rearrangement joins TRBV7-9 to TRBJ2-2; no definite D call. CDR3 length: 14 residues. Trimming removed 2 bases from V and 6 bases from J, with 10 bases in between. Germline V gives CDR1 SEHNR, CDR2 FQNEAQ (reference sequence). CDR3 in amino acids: CASSLLRRAGELFF. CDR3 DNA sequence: TGTGCCAGCAGCTTACTTAGGCGCGCCGGGGAGCTGTTTTTT.

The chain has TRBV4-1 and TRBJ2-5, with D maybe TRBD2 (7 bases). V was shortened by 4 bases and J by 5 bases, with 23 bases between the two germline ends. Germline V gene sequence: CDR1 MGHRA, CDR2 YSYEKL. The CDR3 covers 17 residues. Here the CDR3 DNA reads TGCGCCAGCAGCCGGAGCGGCGGGACGGGGGGCCGGGAGACCCAGTACTTC. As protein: CASSRSGGTGGRETQYF.

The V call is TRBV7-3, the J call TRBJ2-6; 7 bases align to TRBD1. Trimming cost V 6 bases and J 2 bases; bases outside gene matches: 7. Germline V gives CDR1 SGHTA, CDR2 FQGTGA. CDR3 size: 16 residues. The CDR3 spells CASSMTGLTGANVLTF. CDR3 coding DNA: TGTGCCAGCAGTATGACAGGGCTAACTGGGGCCAACGTCCTGACTTTC.

CDR3: CASSQGGQVYSPLHF. DNA of the CDR3: TGCGCCAGCAGCCAAGGGGGACAGGTCTATTCACCCCTCCACTTT. The chain is built from TRBV4-3 and TRBJ1-6; 8 nucleotides line up with TRBD1. The CDR3 sequence is 15 residues long. V dropped 1 base and J dropped 8; count of bases not matched to a gene: 4. Germline loops: CDR1 LGHNA, CDR2 YSLEER.

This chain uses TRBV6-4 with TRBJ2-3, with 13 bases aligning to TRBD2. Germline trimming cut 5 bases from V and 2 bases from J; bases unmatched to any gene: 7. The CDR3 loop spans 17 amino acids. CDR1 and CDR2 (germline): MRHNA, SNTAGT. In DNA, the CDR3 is TGTGCCAGCAGTCGACTAGCGGGGGGCCGAGACACAGATACGCAGTATTTT. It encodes CASSRLAGGRDTDTQYF.

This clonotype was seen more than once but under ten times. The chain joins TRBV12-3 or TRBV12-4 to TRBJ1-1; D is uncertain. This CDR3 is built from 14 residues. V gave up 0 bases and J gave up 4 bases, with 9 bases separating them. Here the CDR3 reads CASSLAGRSTEAFF. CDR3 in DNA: TGTGCCAGCAGTTTAGCGGGGAGGTCCACTGAAGCTTTCTTT.